This is a list of T cell receptor beta chains from one sample in a study of beta chain features in type 1 diabetes. The protocol was immunoSEQ multiplex PCR, while the TCRdb copy is restricted to in-frame clones and leaves out a portion. Of 300,000 or so clones in the sample, about 13% were seen once. The sequenced sample was naive CD4+ T cells from blood. The receptors stem from a woman in her late teens or twenties with type 1 diabetes. Each CDR3 is given with its conserved first and last residue. A D gene is named only where the DNA matches it firmly. Only some rows state a clone size, as once, few, many or a class for expanded clones.

j_call,v_call,clone_size,d_call,cdr3_aa,cdr3_nt
TRBJ1-4,TRBV30,few,NA,CAWTGVATNEKLFF,TGTGCCTGGACGGGGGTCGCAACTAATGAAAAACTGTTTTTT
TRBJ2-7,TRBV5-4,few,TRBD1,CASSTRQGVVYEQYF,TGTGCCAGCAGCACTCGACAGGGGGTCGTTTACGAGCAGTACTTC
TRBJ2-1,TRBV30,NA,TRBD1,CACRTGTSNEQFF,TGTGCCTGCAGGACAGGCACCAGCAATGAGCAGTTCTTC
TRBJ1-2,TRBV9,few,NA,CASSAATGGARGYTF,TGTGCCAGCAGCGCAGCCACGGGGGGAGCGCGGGGCTACACCTTC
TRBJ1-2,TRBV18,NA,NA,CASSPTGDPDYGYTF,TGTGCCAGCTCCCCTACAGGTGACCCGGACTATGGCTACACCTTC
TRBJ2-5,TRBV19,NA,TRBD1,CASSPGTVTQETQYF,TGTGCCAGTAGTCCGGGGACAGTTACCCAAGAGACCCAGTACTTC
TRBJ2-2,TRBV30,NA,NA,CAWGGSEELFF,TGTGCCTGGGGCGGTTCCGAGGAGCTGTTTTTT
TRBJ1-2,TRBV27,NA,TRBD1,CASSALQGGGYGYTF,TGTGCCAGCAGTGCGTTACAGGGGGGGGGCTATGGCTACACCTTC
TRBJ1-1,TRBV15,NA,NA,CATSRDRNTEAFF,TGTGCCACCAGCAGAGATCGGAACACTGAAGCTTTCTTT
TRBJ2-3,TRBV4-3,few,NA,CASSPSGSSTDTQYF,TGCGCCAGCAGCCCCTCGGGGTCTAGCACAGATACGCAGTATTTT
TRBJ2-1,TRBV7-2,NA,NA,CASSSTRGEQFF,TGTGCCAGCAGCTCCACCCGGGGTGAGCAGTTCTTC
TRBJ2-3,TRBV18,NA,NA,CASSNGNTDTQYF,TGTGCCAGCTCAAACGGGAACACAGATACGCAGTATTTT
TRBJ1-1,TRBV21-1,NA,NA,CASSNIRGLNTEAFF,TGTGCCAGCAGCAATATCAGGGGATTGAACACTGAAGCTTTCTTT
TRBJ2-1,TRBV7-9,NA,TRBD2,CASSGWTSASYNEQFF,TGTGCCAGCAGCGGATGGACTAGCGCCTCCTACAATGAGCAGTTCTTC
TRBJ2-5,TRBV5-4,NA,NA,CASSLSLVGAETQYF,TGTGCCAGCAGCTTGAGCCTAGTAGGCGCGGAGACCCAGTACTTC
TRBJ2-3,TRBV4-2,NA,TRBD2,CASSPSGSYADTQYF,TGTGCCAGCAGTCCCAGCGGGAGTTATGCAGATACGCAGTATTTT
TRBJ2-7,TRBV2,few,NA,CASSESGYEQYF,TGTGCCAGCAGTGAAAGCGGATACGAGCAGTACTTC
TRBJ2-1,TRBV12-5,NA,NA,CASGLVSPLGYSRYNEQFF,TGTGCTAGTGGTTTGGTAAGCCCACTGGGCTACTCTCGCTACAATGAGCAGTTCTTC
TRBJ2-1,TRBV28,few,TRBD2,CASSSPSGRSYNEQFF,TGTGCCAGCAGTTCCCCTAGCGGGAGGTCCTACAATGAGCAGTTCTTC
TRBJ1-5,TRBV27,few,TRBD1,CASSWWTGDTQPQHF,TGTGCCAGCAGTTGGTGGACAGGGGACACCCAGCCCCAGCATTTT
TRBJ2-4,TRBV9,NA,NA,CASSVPGNIQYF,TGTGCCAGCAGCGTACCAGGGAACATTCAGTACTTC
TRBJ1-2,TRBV7-9,NA,TRBD1,CASSARDSYGYTF,TGTGCCAGCAGCGCCCGGGACAGTTATGGCTACACCTTC
TRBJ2-5,TRBV7-9,few,TRBD2,CASSFGTSGRGGETQYF,TGTGCCAGCAGCTTTGGGACTAGCGGGAGAGGAGGAGAGACCCAGTACTTC
TRBJ2-5,TRBV9,few,TRBD2,CASSVGIAGEGETQYF,TGTGCCAGCAGCGTAGGGATAGCGGGGGAGGGAGAGACCCAGTACTTC
TRBJ2-3,TRBV29-1,NA,NA,CSVDRGGTDTQYF,TGCAGCGTTGACAGGGGGGGCACAGATACGCAGTATTTT
TRBJ2-7,TRBV28,few,TRBD2,CASSPRLAGVREQYF,TGTGCCAGCAGTCCCCGACTAGCGGGGGTTCGGGAGCAGTACTTC
TRBJ2-3,TRBV30,NA,NA,CAWSVPGADTQYF,TGTGCCTGGAGTGTACCGGGAGCAGATACGCAGTATTTT
TRBJ1-2,TRBV29-1,NA,NA,CSVARRLANYGYTF,TGCAGCGTTGCTCGACGGCTAGCTAACTATGGCTACACCTTC